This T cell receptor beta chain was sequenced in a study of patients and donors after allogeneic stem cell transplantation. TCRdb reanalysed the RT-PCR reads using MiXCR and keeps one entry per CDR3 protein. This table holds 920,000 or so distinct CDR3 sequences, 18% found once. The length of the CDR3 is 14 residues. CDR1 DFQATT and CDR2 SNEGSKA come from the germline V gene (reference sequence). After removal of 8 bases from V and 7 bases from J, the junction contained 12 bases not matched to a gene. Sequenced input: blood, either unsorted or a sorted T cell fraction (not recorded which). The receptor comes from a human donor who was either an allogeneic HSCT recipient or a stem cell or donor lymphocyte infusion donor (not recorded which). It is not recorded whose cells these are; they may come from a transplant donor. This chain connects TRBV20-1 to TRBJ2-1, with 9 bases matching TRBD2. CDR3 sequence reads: CSSTGGREVNEQFF. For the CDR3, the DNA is TGCAGTTCCACGGGCGGGAGGGAGGTGAATGAGCAGTTCTTC.